This TCR beta chain was recovered during a study of technical replicates of blood from several donors. The CDR3 contains 15 residues. V was cut by 4 bases and J by 3 bases, with 13 bases left in between. Germline CDR1 reads SGHTA; CDR2 reads FQGNSA. The data were produced by immunoSEQ multiplex PCR, yet TCRdb's version contains in-frame clones alone and is incomplete. The sample consists of about 62,000 clones, 89% of them appearing once. What was sequenced was PBMCs. The V gene is TRBV7-2, the J gene TRBJ2-1; D is undetermined. The sequence was collected from a human donor in good health. Some clones in this sample may be carry-over from other donors' samples. The CDR3 bases are TGTGCCAGCAGCTCCCGGTACTTAGACTACAATGAGCAGTTCTTC. Protein sequence: CASSSRYLDYNEQFF.